This T cell receptor beta chain emerged from a study of regulatory T cells in long-lasting Graves disease (TCRdb year 2021). Regarding the research as a whole: In the newly diagnosed Graves' disease group, patients had been taking antithyroid drugs for less than 3 months. This study used TCR sequencing and RNA sequencing of peripheral blood to compare persistent Graves' disease patients against newly diagnosed Graves' disease patients. The study took place in China and was registered as a clinical trial. TCR sequencing covered some 13 persistent and around 20 newly diagnosed Graves' disease patients, 33 samples in total. Study-wide findings and limitations: A larger number of public clonotypes was shared among persistent patients (approximately 2,600) than among newly diagnosed patients (around 970). The authors acknowledged the small sample size as a limitation that may reduce accuracy. The study examined only peripheral blood because the primary lesion, thyroid tissue, could not be accessed. Persistent disease showed preferential use of TRBV28, TRBJ1-2 and TRBJ2-5, whereas newly diagnosed disease favored TRBV20-1 and TRBJ2-1. Only the TCR beta chain was sequenced and analyzed. Persistent Graves' disease patients showed lower TCR Shannon entropy and fewer highly expanded clones than newly diagnosed patients, suggesting clonal expansion.

Library prep was done by multiplex PCR. These reads were obtained on an Illumina HiSeq 4000. To build TCR beta libraries, CDR3 regions were amplified by Arm-PCR using iRepertoire HTBI primers. PCR products were gel purified before sequencing. Turning to the authors' computational methods: A total of some 65 TRBV and approximately 15 TRBJ segments were identified across samples and were used for gene usage analysis of CDR3 amino acid clonotypes. COPE and FqMerger were used to merge filtered high-quality paired reads into contigs. BLAST was used to align contigs to the IMGT TRBV, TRBD and TRBJ reference genes, and CDR3 was defined following IMGT. Any clonotype with a frequency above 0.1% was counted as a highly expanded clone. Shannon entropy served as the measure of repertoire diversity, while the Gini coefficient captured V-J evenness. A clonotype was considered public if more than one individual shared it. The public sequencing data were trimmed at Q25 with fastp and processed into clonotypes with MiXCR by TCRdb, which kept only in-frame beta chains. Duplicate CDR3 protein sequences are folded into a single record with the most common DNA and genes. These V and J calls derive from TCRdb rather than the authors' analysis. The sample data list about 540,000 distinct CDR3 sequences, and roughly 14% of these were observed just once. The ten largest make up 10% of the sample.

Ten or more counts support this clonotype. The clone's antigen remains unknown. No much larger clone is present one base from it, and per-base qualities are unavailable. The cysteine opens and the phenylalanine closes a CDR3 of 10 amino acids. Only the CDR3 portion is preserved as DNA: 30 bases, with reading frame beginning at the first base. A distance of 11 bases separates the germline ends of V and J, which lose 6 bases and 9 bases respectively. Reading the germline V gene (reference sequence) gives CDR1 GTSNPN and CDR2 SVGIG. The time point label here, explained by the study, means: newly diagnosed GD, antithyroid drugs for less than 3 months. For both TCR sequencing and RNA sequencing, RNA was extracted from PBMCs using TRIzol. Graves' disease was diagnosed according to American Thyroid Association guidelines. The patients came from an endocrinology department in Xi'an, China. From each patient, about 8.9 milliliters of peripheral blood was collected into an EDTA anticoagulant tube. Ficoll Paque Plus density gradient separation was used to isolate PBMCs, and no further T cell sorting was done. An Agilent 2100 Bioanalyzer and agarose gel were used to check RNA quality, while a NanoDrop 2000 measured RNA concentration.

The same sample was also studied in work on T cells in Graves' hyperthyroidism and ophthalmopathy. As the second publication notes: Stable Graves' hyperthyroidism was defined as the absence of progression to ophthalmopathy over 18 months of follow-up. Hyperthyroidism patients were newly diagnosed, with disease duration under 2 months, and aged 18 to 65 years. Exclusion was applied to patients with uncontrolled infections, other autoimmune diseases, pregnancy or lactation. Diagnoses were based on clinical symptoms, serum thyroxine and TRAb, thyroid ultrasound and orbital computed tomography. For the first round of RT-PCR on the TCR CDR3, the HTBI primer set was used together with the Qiagen OneStep RT-PCR kit. Most expanded thyroid clonotypes (frequency above 0.001) were also detected in blood, a finding suggesting that blood repertoires may reflect thyroid immune responses. Ophthalmopathy was separated from stable hyperthyroidism by a 13 V-J signature model, with over 85% sensitivity and 81% to 82% specificity obtained in cross-validation and 80%/75% obtained in testing. In validation, the model predicted progression to ophthalmopathy a median of about 5.9 months before onset, with approximately 70% sensitivity and roughly 77% specificity. To identify TCR V-J signatures that set the groups apart, the researchers used a discovery cohort of about a hundred patients, made up of roughly 45 with Graves' ophthalmopathy and about 59 with stable Graves' hyperthyroidism. Prospective prediction of ophthalmopathy was tested in an independent validation cohort consisting of about 19 hyperthyroidism patients and over 15 patients who later progressed to ophthalmopathy. The approximately 98 discovery patients were randomly divided into training and test sets at a 7:3 ratio. In about six Graves' hyperthyroidism patients, the study also compared T-cell repertoires from thyroid tissue with T-cell repertoires from blood. After sampling, hyperthyroidism patients received methimazole starting at 30 mg daily, and ophthalmopathy patients received high-dose intravenous methylprednisolone. Libraries were constructed in a second round of multiplex PCR, after which size selection and purification were carried out. Sequencing of the libraries was done on an Illumina HiSeq2000 using paired-end 100 bp reads. SOAPnuke was used to process the raw data, throwing out any read that contained adapters or uncalled bases, had a mean Phred below 15, or lacked an exact constant-primer or identifier match. COPE v1.2.5 was used to merge the high-quality paired reads, and each unique nucleotide sequence was defined as a clonotype. MiTCR v1.1 was used to align the clonotypes against IMGT TRBV, TRBD and TRBJ reference segments. Analysis was restricted to V-J combinations with a frequency above 0.0001, which covered about 99% of repertoires. The TCS score was defined as the ratio of F50 (clonal expansion) to E x V (chaos), calculated using BLOSUM62-based TCRdist between CDR3 peptides within each V-J. Welch's t-statistics and random forest reduced 500 to 650 V-J features to about 12, which were used in a naive Bayes classifier (R e1071). Sample size was not statistically predetermined, and blinding of investigators to group allocation was not performed. TCR Vbeta CDR3 sequencing of approximately 140 peripheral blood samples (roughly 43 ophthalmopathy, 75 hyperthyroidism and roughly 17 progressor patients) is reported in the paper.

Source: peripheral blood mononuclear cells (PBMCs), taken at new diagnosis, from a patient treated with antithyroid drugs. The clonotype was recovered from a man aged 25 to 40 with Graves disease. Donor details come from another sample of the same person, matched by shared clones. Rearrangement joined TRBV30 to TRBJ1-1; the D gene is not confidently resolved. The sequenced DNA is TGTGCCTGCGAAGCCGCGAAAGCTTTCTTT. Translated, this is CACEAAKAFF.